This T cell receptor beta chain was recorded in a study of T-cell reconstitution after alpha-beta-depleted transplantation in children. The TCRbeta library incorporated unique molecular identifiers. TCRdb ran MiXCR on the PCR reads and lists one entry per CDR3 protein. The sample has about 150,000 distinct CDR3 sequences, around 10% seen once. Of note for this clonotype: A read error may explain this, as a much larger clone is one base away.

The CDR3 runs 11 residues. Germline CDR1 reads DFQATT; CDR2 reads SNEGSKA (reference sequence). V dropped 8 bases and J dropped 4 bases, with 11 bases sitting between them. The J gene is TRBJ1-1, the V gene TRBV20-1; maybe TRBD1 (6 bases). The TCR originated in a female patient aged 2-9 years who had a stem cell transplant for congenital amegakaryocytic thrombocytopenia, so the T cells may come from the graft donor. Sequencing used PBMCs, mostly from graft donor cells, obtained 180 days after TCRalphabeta/CD19-depleted stem cell transplant. CDR3 in amino acids: CSPDRITEAFF. DNA of the CDR3: TGCAGTCCAGACAGGATCACTGAAGCTTTCTTT.